This record covers a single T cell receptor (beta chain). This CDR3 region has 13 residues. Germline CDR1 SGHVS, CDR2 FNYEAQ. Deletions cut 4 bases from V and 7 bases from J, with 10 bases between. Profiled with immunoSEQ multiplex PCR; TCRdb holds only in-frame clones, not every one. Among under 550,000 clones, around 90% were seen once, and the ten largest hold 0.65% to 1%. The data derive from a study of blood T cell repertoires in COVID-19. Study overall: T cells, B-cell-depleted T cells, or PBMCs provided the cDNA or gDNA that served as material.

Seattle-derived patients entered the study during active infection and were followed longitudinally. The clonotype was recovered from a young man with COVID-19, enrolled during active disease. Sample: peripheral blood. This chain joins TRBV7-6 and TRBJ2-2; D gene uncertain. The DNA for the CDR3 is TGTGCCAGCAGCTCCCTAGAAGGCGGGGAGCTGTTTTTT. Amino acid sequence: CASSSLEGGELFF.